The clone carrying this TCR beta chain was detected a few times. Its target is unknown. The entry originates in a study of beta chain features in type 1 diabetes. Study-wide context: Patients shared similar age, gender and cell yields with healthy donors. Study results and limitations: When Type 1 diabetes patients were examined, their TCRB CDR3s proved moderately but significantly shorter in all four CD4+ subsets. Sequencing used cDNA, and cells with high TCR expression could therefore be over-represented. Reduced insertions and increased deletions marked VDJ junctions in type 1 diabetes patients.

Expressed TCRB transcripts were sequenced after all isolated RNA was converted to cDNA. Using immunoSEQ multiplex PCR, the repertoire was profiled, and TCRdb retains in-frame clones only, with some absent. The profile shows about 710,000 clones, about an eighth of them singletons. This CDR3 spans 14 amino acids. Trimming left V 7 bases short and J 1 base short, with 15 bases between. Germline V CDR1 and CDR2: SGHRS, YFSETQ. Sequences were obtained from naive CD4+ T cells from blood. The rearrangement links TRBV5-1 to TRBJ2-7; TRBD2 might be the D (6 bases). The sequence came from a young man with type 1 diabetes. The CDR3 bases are TGCGCCAGCGCACTTGCCGGGACTTCCTACGAGCAGTACTTC. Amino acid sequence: CASALAGTSYEQYF. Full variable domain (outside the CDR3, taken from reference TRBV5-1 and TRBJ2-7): KAGVTQTPRYLIKTRGQQVTLSCSPISGHRSVSWYQQTPGQGLQFLFEYFSETQRNKGNFPGRFSGRQFSNSRSEMNVSTLELGDSALYLCASALAGTSYEQYFGPGTRLTVT.